This TCR beta chain was captured in a study of T cells in localized non-small cell lung cancer. Findings and caveats of the study: Turning up in adjacent lung were a median approximately 60 of the top 100 tumor clones. Higher blood T cell density went with longer overall survival. Sequencing, confined to only one tumor region, leaves heterogeneity possible. Tumor trailed uninvolved adjacent lung in T cell clonality, which peaked there.

This CDR3 has 15 residues. Trimming took 3 bases from V and 7 from J, leaving 16 bases between them. Germline V gives CDR1 LNHDA, CDR2 SQIVND (reference sequence). TCRdb's table, derived via immunoSEQ multiplex PCR, lists solely in-frame clones and lacks some. Of about 30,000 clones listed, about 88% are singletons. On this clone itself: Its antigen remains unknown.

The sequenced sample was peripheral blood, obtained before any cancer treatment. The chain recombines TRBV19 with TRBJ1-5; possibly TRBD1 for D (5 bases). The source of this sequence is a female donor over 55 with stage III squamous cell lung carcinoma. The CDR3 DNA sequence: TGTGCCAGTAGTATCCCGAGTGGGGGTCCGCAGCCCCAGCATTTT. This encodes CASSIPSGGPQPQHF.